These T cell receptor beta chains were read from a single sample in a study of CD8 T cells in ankylosing spondylitis. Each CDR3 protein gets one entry after TCRdb re-called the 5' RACE reads with MiXCR. The sample records just over 300,000 distinct CDR3 sequences, under 25% being singletons. The sample was blood, either unsorted or a sorted T cell fraction (not recorded which). The receptors shown here come from a female donor with ankylosing spondylitis or in good health (not recorded which). The CDR3 runs from the conserved cysteine through the conserved F or W. The order of the fields is V gene, clone size, D gene, J gene, CDR3 DNA, CDR3 protein. A D gene is named only where the DNA matches it firmly. Size is omitted from some rows. Given values are once, few, many or a class for expanded clones.

V: TRBV20-1; size: -; D: TRBD2; J: TRBJ2-2; DNA: TGCAGTGCTAGTCCTAGCGGGAGAATCGACACCGGGGAGCTGTTTTTT; CDR3: CSASPSGRIDTGELFF
V: TRBV6-1; size: -; D: -; J: TRBJ1-2; DNA: TGTGCCAGCAGTAAAGTGGGAAGTTCCCTTGGCTACACCTTC; CDR3: CASSKVGSSLGYTF
V: TRBV6-5; size: -; D: -; J: TRBJ2-7; DNA: TGTGCCAGCAGTTACTCAGGGACCGACCCCTACGAGCAGTACTTC; CDR3: CASSYSGTDPYEQYF
V: TRBV7-2; size: many; D: -; J: TRBJ2-2; DNA: TGTGCCAGCAGCTGGAGACTCGGGGAGCTGTTTTTT; CDR3: CASSWRLGELFF
V: TRBV20-1; size: many; D: -; J: TRBJ1-2; DNA: TGCAGTGCTACCCTAGGAGTCTATGGCTACACCTTC; CDR3: CSATLGVYGYTF
V: TRBV20-1; size: -; D: -; J: TRBJ2-3; DNA: TGCAGTGCTTTTCGGCGGGATACGCAGTATTTT; CDR3: CSAFRRDTQYF
V: TRBV29-1; size: many; D: -; J: TRBJ2-1; DNA: TGCAGCCTAAGGAGCGGATACAATGAGCAGTTCTTC; CDR3: CSLRSGYNEQFF
V: TRBV18; size: many; D: TRBD1; J: TRBJ2-5; DNA: TGTGCCAGCTCACCACTCATTTACCGGGACAGCCTAAGAACCCAGTACTTC; CDR3: CASSPLIYRDSLRTQYF
V: TRBV7-2; size: many; D: TRBD2; J: TRBJ2-3; DNA: TGTGCCAGCAGTGGGGCTAGCGGGAGTGGAGATACGCAGTATTTT; CDR3: CASSGASGSGDTQYF
V: TRBV5-1; size: -; D: -; J: TRBJ2-1; DNA: TGCGCCAGCAAGGAGCCCCGCCGGAACAATGAGCAGTTCTTC; CDR3: CASKEPRRNNEQFF
V: TRBV6-2/TRBV6-3; size: -; D: -; J: TRBJ2-3; DNA: TGTGCCAGCGGTCCTCGGGGGAGAAGCACAGATACGCAGTATTTT; CDR3: CASGPRGRSTDTQYF
V: TRBV7-2; size: -; D: -; J: TRBJ1-1; DNA: TGTGCCAGCAGCCCAGGTCCAGGGGCTTTCTTT; CDR3: CASSPGPGAFF
V: TRBV7-2; size: -; D: -; J: TRBJ2-7; DNA: TGTGCCAGCAGGAGGGGGTCAAGGTACGAGCAGTACTTC; CDR3: CASRRGSRYEQYF
V: TRBV20-1; size: few; D: TRBD2; J: TRBJ2-1; DNA: TGCAGTGTAGGGACTAGCGGGAGATTGGGATCCTACAATGAGCAGTTCTTC; CDR3: CSVGTSGRLGSYNEQFF
V: TRBV20-1; size: few; D: TRBD2; J: TRBJ2-7; DNA: TGCAGTGCTAACGAGCGGGGCTTCTCCTACGAGCAGTACTTC; CDR3: CSANERGFSYEQYF
V: TRBV28; size: -; D: -; J: TRBJ2-5; DNA: TGTGCCAGCAGGGACAGTGGGAATAAAGAGACCCAGTACTTC; CDR3: CASRDSGNKETQYF
V: TRBV12-3/TRBV12-4; size: -; D: -; J: TRBJ1-4; DNA: TGTGCCAGCAGTTTAGGGGGGGGGCATGAAAAACTGTTTTTT; CDR3: CASSLGGGHEKLFF
V: TRBV6-1; size: few; D: -; J: TRBJ1-3; DNA: TGTGCCAGCCCCAAAGAAAGGGCAGACACTCGCTCTGGAAACACCATATATTTT; CDR3: CASPKERADTRSGNTIYF
V: TRBV20-1; size: few; D: TRBD2; J: TRBJ2-1; DNA: TGCAGTGCTAGAAAGACTAGCGGGAGAGTAAATGAGCAGTTCTTC; CDR3: CSARKTSGRVNEQFF
V: TRBV29-1; size: many; D: -; J: TRBJ2-1; DNA: TGCAGCGCCATGGGTAGACCCTCCTACAATGAGCAGTTCTTC; CDR3: CSAMGRPSYNEQFF
V: TRBV12-3/TRBV12-4; size: many; D: -; J: TRBJ2-1; DNA: TGTGCCAGCAGTTTTGGACGTTACAATGAGCAGTTCTTC; CDR3: CASSFGRYNEQFF
V: TRBV9; size: -; D: TRBD2; J: TRBJ2-5; DNA: TGTGCCAGCAGCGCGAGGGAGGGGACGGAGACCCAGTACTTC; CDR3: CASSAREGTETQYF
V: TRBV12-3/TRBV12-4; size: few; D: -; J: TRBJ1-2; DNA: TGTGCCAGCAGTTTACTCGTCCCGGGACGTCGGGGCTACACCTTC; CDR3: CASSLLVPGRRGYTF
V: TRBV11-2; size: few; D: TRBD2; J: TRBJ2-7; DNA: TGTGCCAGCAGCTTCACTAGCGGGAGCTCCTACGAGCAGTACTTC; CDR3: CASSFTSGSSYEQYF
V: TRBV6-1; size: few; D: -; J: TRBJ2-3; DNA: TGTGCCAGCAAACGGGTCCACGGAGCCGCAGATACGCAGTATTTT; CDR3: CASKRVHGAADTQYF
V: TRBV5-1; size: few; D: TRBD2; J: TRBJ2-7; DNA: TGCGCCAGCGGGACTAGCGGACCCTACGAGCAGTACTTC; CDR3: CASGTSGPYEQYF
V: TRBV27; size: -; D: TRBD1; J: TRBJ1-2; DNA: TGTGCCAGCAGTCACCGTGGGGGACAGGGCATCTATGGCTACACCTTC; CDR3: CASSHRGGQGIYGYTF
V: TRBV20-1; size: few; D: TRBD2; J: TRBJ2-3; DNA: TGCAGCGGTACTAGCGGCGGGCGGGGTACGCAGTATTTT; CDR3: CSGTSGGRGTQYF
V: TRBV7-9; size: -; D: -; J: TRBJ2-1; DNA: TGTGCCAGCAGCCCCCAGTATCAGTTCTTC; CDR3: CASSPQYQFF
V: TRBV7-2; size: -; D: -; J: TRBJ1-2; DNA: TGTGCCAGCAGCTTAAAGGGGGTCTATGGCTACACCTTC; CDR3: CASSLKGVYGYTF
V: TRBV12-3/TRBV12-4; size: many; D: -; J: TRBJ2-7; DNA: TGTGCCAGCAGTTTACCTGCCCGGGCATACGAGCAGTACTTC; CDR3: CASSLPARAYEQYF
V: TRBV6-2/TRBV6-3; size: few; D: TRBD2; J: TRBJ2-7; DNA: TGTGCCAGCAGTTACCCCCAGCGGGACTACGAGCAGTACTTC; CDR3: CASSYPQRDYEQYF
V: TRBV12-5; size: -; D: -; J: TRBJ2-5; DNA: TGTGGCATCGGGGAGACCCAGTACTTC; CDR3: CGIGETQYF
V: TRBV29-1; size: -; D: TRBD1; J: TRBJ2-5; DNA: TGCAGCGTTGAAGATGACAGGGCGAGGGGGGAGACCCAGTACTTC; CDR3: CSVEDDRARGETQYF
V: TRBV29-1; size: many; D: TRBD2; J: TRBJ2-5; DNA: TGCAGCGCGACTAGCGGGCCTAGGGGAGAGACCCAGTACTTC; CDR3: CSATSGPRGETQYF
V: TRBV4-3; size: -; D: -; J: TRBJ2-7; DNA: TGCGCCAGCAGCCAAGAAATCAGCAGGTCCTACGAGCAGTACTTC; CDR3: CASSQEISRSYEQYF
V: TRBV6-1; size: -; D: TRBD1; J: TRBJ2-1; DNA: TGTGCCAGCAGTGGGAGGACAGGGAAGGCCTACAATGAGCAGTTCTTC; CDR3: CASSGRTGKAYNEQFF
V: TRBV7-2; size: few; D: -; J: TRBJ2-1; DNA: TGTGCCAGCAGCTTGGCATTCGGAGCCTACAATGAGCAGTTCTTC; CDR3: CASSLAFGAYNEQFF
V: TRBV4-1; size: -; D: -; J: TRBJ1-4; DNA: TGCGCCAGCAGCCAAGGGAGGGTTGAAAAACTGTTTTTT; CDR3: CASSQGRVEKLFF
V: TRBV18; size: once; D: -; J: TRBJ2-3; DNA: TGTGCCAGCTCACCACCGCAGGGACTTATCACAGATACGCAGTATTTT; CDR3: CASSPPQGLITDTQYF
V: TRBV4-1; size: few; D: TRBD2; J: TRBJ2-3; DNA: TGCGCCAGCAGCCATAAGACTAGCGGCGTGATAGATACGCAGTATTTT; CDR3: CASSHKTSGVIDTQYF
V: TRBV7-2; size: few; D: TRBD1; J: TRBJ2-7; DNA: TGTGCCAGCCAGAGCAGCCCCGGGACAGGTGGCTACGAGCAGTACTTC; CDR3: CASQSSPGTGGYEQYF
V: TRBV28; size: -; D: TRBD1; J: TRBJ1-1; DNA: TGTGCCAGCAGCTCCTGGACAGGGAACACTGAAGCTTTCTTT; CDR3: CASSSWTGNTEAFF
V: TRBV20-1; size: -; D: -; J: TRBJ2-3; DNA: TGCAGTGCCTTCCCCGGGAGTTCGACAGATACGCAGTATTTT; CDR3: CSAFPGSSTDTQYF
V: TRBV6-1; size: -; D: TRBD1; J: TRBJ2-7; DNA: TGTGCCAGCAGTGGACAGGGATTCGAGCAGTACTTC; CDR3: CASSGQGFEQYF
V: TRBV15; size: few; D: -; J: TRBJ2-7; DNA: TGTGCCACCAGCAGAGATCGAGGAGCGTCCTTCTCCTACGAGCAGTACTTC; CDR3: CATSRDRGASFSYEQYF
V: TRBV7-9; size: few; D: -; J: TRBJ2-1; DNA: TGTGCCAGCAGCCGGGGCAGGGGCAGGAATGAGCAGTTCTTC; CDR3: CASSRGRGRNEQFF
V: TRBV29-1; size: few; D: -; J: TRBJ1-1; DNA: TGCAGCGTTGTACAAGGCACTGAAGCTTTCTTT; CDR3: CSVVQGTEAFF
V: TRBV15; size: -; D: TRBD1; J: TRBJ1-2; DNA: TGTGCCACCAGCAGCCTGGGACAGAACTATGGCTACACCTTC; CDR3: CATSSLGQNYGYTF
V: TRBV20-1; size: many; D: -; J: TRBJ2-1; DNA: TGCAGTGCGCTGGCCACCCTGGGACCGACGGAGTACAATGAGCAGTTCTTC; CDR3: CSALATLGPTEYNEQFF
V: TRBV27; size: many; D: -; J: TRBJ1-5; DNA: TGTGCCATCACCCCAGGTATTAATCAGCCCCAGCATTTT; CDR3: CAITPGINQPQHF
V: TRBV12-5; size: -; D: TRBD1; J: TRBJ2-1; DNA: TGTGCTAGTGGTTCCACGCAACCGCCGGGACAGGGCTACAATGAGCAGTTCTTC; CDR3: CASGSTQPPGQGYNEQFF
V: TRBV12-3/TRBV12-4; size: -; D: -; J: TRBJ2-6; DNA: TGTGCCAGCAGGATGTCCCTTCCCGGGGCCAACGTCCTGTCTTTC; CDR3: CASRMSLPGANVLSF
V: TRBV11-2; size: few; D: -; J: TRBJ2-4; DNA: TGTGCCAGCAGCCTATACGCCGGGCCCCCCGAGGCCAAAAACATTCAGTACTTC; CDR3: CASSLYAGPPEAKNIQYF
V: TRBV20-1; size: few; D: -; J: TRBJ2-5; DNA: TGCAGTGCTAGACAGGGACGGCGAGAGACCCAGTACTTC; CDR3: CSARQGRRETQYF